The clone carrying this T cell receptor (beta chain) was counted many times. Its antigen is unknown. The CDR3 has 12 amino acids. Trimming left V 7 bases short and J 0 bases short, with 4 bases between. The germline CDR1 and CDR2 sequences are MNHEY and SVGEGT. This specimen comes from a study of early T cells in non-severe SARS-CoV-2 infection. Background on the study: Sequencing targeted bulk RNA from unsorted whole blood, leaving chains unpaired. Overall study results and limits: Missing private and CD4 specificities, VDJdb matching favored anti-spike CD8 responses.

Unique molecular identifier tags were affixed to discrete cDNA molecules. TCRdb independently ran MiXCR on the 5' RACE reads; one entry per CDR3 protein. Seen here are roughly 47,000 distinct CDR3 sequences, around 6% observed once, and the top ten hold less than 3.5%. This receptor was taken from an adult who was a healthcare worker with PCR-confirmed SARS-CoV-2 infection or an uninfected control (not recorded which). The sample in question was whole blood, obtained at baseline. The genes are TRBV6-2 or TRBV6-3 and TRBJ1-5; D not certain. For the CDR3, the DNA is TGTGCCAGCAAAGATAGCAATCAGCCCCAGCATTTT. Translating gives CASKDSNQPQHF.